The present T cell receptor (beta chain) was sequenced within a study of multiple sclerosis patients with progressive multifocal leukoencephalopathy (dated by TCRdb to between 2017 and 2020). Some background on the complete study: Peripheral T and B cells were examined in MS patients who went on to develop PML (4 under natalizumab, 1 after alemtuzumab) as well as in treated patients who did not. The study was designed to detect JC virus-specific or public T-cell expansions arising at the time of PML onset. Two natalizumab-treated patients who later developed PML were followed longitudinally from before therapy through 6 and 12 months to PML onset. Summary of the overall study and its limitations: Because the cohort was small and descriptive, it remained unclear whether the findings reflect JC virus infection or general immunocompromise. Only peripheral blood was analyzed, although cerebrospinal fluid or brain lymphocytes might be more informative for natalizumab-associated PML. When PML developed, neither common TRBV or TRBJ gene usage nor preferential TRBV-TRBJ pairings were detected. Lower normalized Shannon entropy suggested less diverse TRB repertoires in most PML patients, whereas the natalizumab-treated controls showed values near 1. TRB clones with frequency above 0.5% were observed only in PML patients, but the clones expanded at PML onset were found to be already present before and during natalizumab therapy.

This clone was recorded once. Its binding antigen is unknown. Per-base qualities were not stored, and no clone one base away is much larger. Amplification of TRB CDR3 regions from genomic DNA was performed at survey-level depth using the immunoSEQ two-step multiplex PCR. Synthetic inline TR CDR3 controls covering all V-J pairings were spiked into each PCR so that template counts could be estimated and amplification bias removed. Reads were processed so that amplification and sequencing bias were reduced, and quantification was performed against synthetic TR CDR3 analogs. From the authors' description of their analysis: Raw data were processed in ImmunoSEQ Analyzer, with out-of-frame sequences and CDR3s containing stop codons removed, and genes were named according to IMGT nomenclature. Normalized Shannon entropy, defined as 1 minus Pielou's evenness, was used to summarize repertoire diversity. Two TRB sequences were counted as identical only if the two sequences had the same V gene, J gene and CDR3. Public PML clonotypes were CDR3s shared by two or more PML-onset samples but absent earlier, in controls, and in public databases. Skylign with the observed count method was used to analyze CDR3 amino acid composition at each position. TCRdb provides this immuneACCESS table in a form limited to in-frame rearrangements. Some clones are lacking; in checked studies, under half of them reflect an unresolved V gene, and why the rest are absent is not known. That table gives V, J and clone size, and the DNA gave D and trimming. For this sample the table gives tens of thousands of clones, of which roughly 84% were detected only once. The ten largest clonotypes hold around 2.9% of the sample.

The time point label on this specimen signifies: time of PML onset. Reading the label with the study, this specimen's treatment or condition is: on natalizumab therapy at sampling. PML diagnosis was based on clinical and MRI findings and was confirmed by detection of JC virus DNA in cerebrospinal fluid. Among the natalizumab-treated patients, PML showed up after anywhere between roughly 15 and 56 months of natalizumab therapy. Interferon beta had previously been received by all listed patients, and all PML patients were female. Blood samples for T3 were taken at PML onset. Ficoll-Hypaque density gradient centrifugation was used to isolate peripheral blood mononuclear cells. This sample comprised PBMCs, obtained from a patient treated with natalizumab. The clonotype comes from a human donor with progressive multifocal leukoencephalopathy.

The CDR3 reads CASSLAVGYTDTQYF. The base sequence is TGTGCCAGCAGCTTAGCTGTCGGATACACAGATACGCAGTATTTT. The chain is made from TRBV7-2 and TRBJ2-3, with an unclear D gene assignment. From the germline V gene, CDR1 is SGHTA and CDR2 is FQGNSA. Deletion took 0 bases off V and 2 bases off J, with a span of 9 bases between the germline ends. Taken from cysteine to phenylalanine, the CDR3 has 15 residues. CDR3 DNA only is kept here, 45 bases in frame from base 1.